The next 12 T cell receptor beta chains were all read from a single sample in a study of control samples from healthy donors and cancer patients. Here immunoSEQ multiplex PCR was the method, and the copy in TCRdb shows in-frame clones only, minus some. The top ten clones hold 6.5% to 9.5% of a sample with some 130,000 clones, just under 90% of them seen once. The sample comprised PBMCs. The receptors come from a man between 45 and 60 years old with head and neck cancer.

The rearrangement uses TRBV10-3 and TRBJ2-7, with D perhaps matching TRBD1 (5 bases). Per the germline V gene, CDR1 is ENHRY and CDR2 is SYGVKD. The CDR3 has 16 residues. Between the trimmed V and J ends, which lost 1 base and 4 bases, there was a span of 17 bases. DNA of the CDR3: TGTGCCATCAGTGAGTTTCTATTAGGGGCCGGTTACGAGCAGTACTTC. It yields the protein CAISEFLLGAGYEQYF.

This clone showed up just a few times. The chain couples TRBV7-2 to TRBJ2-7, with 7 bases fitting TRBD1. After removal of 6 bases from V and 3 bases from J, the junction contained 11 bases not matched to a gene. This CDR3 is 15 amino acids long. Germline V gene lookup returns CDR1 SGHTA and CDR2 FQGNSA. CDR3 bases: TGTGCCAGCAGTTATTTTCCGGGACAGCTCTACGAGCAGTACTTC. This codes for CASSYFPGQLYEQYF.

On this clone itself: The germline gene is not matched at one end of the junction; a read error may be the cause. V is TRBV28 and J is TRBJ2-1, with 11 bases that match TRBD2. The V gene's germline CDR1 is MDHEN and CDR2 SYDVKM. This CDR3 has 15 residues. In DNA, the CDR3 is TGTGTCAGCAGCCCAACTAGCGGGAGTAACTATGAGCAGTTCTTC. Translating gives CVSSPTSGSNYEQFF.

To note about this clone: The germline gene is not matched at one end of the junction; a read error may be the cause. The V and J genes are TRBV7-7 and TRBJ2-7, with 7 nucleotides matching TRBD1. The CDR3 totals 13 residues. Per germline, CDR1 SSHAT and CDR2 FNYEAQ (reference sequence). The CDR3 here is CASSARQGGEQYF. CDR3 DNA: TGTGCTAGCAGCGCCCGACAGGGCGGCGAGCAGTACTTC.

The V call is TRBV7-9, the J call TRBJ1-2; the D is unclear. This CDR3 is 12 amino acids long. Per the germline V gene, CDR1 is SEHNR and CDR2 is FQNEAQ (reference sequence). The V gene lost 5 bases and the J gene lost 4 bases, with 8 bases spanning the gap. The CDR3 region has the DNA TGTGCCAGCAGCCGATCGTCCTATGGCTACACCTTC. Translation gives CASSRSSYGYTF.

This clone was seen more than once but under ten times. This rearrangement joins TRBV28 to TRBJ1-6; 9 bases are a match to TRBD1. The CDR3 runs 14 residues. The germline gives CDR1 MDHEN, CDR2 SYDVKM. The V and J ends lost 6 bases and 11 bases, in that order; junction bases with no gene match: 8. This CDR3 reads CASSPTGGRTPLHF. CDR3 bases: TGTGCCAGCAGCCCGACAGGGGGAAGGACACCCCTCCACTTT.

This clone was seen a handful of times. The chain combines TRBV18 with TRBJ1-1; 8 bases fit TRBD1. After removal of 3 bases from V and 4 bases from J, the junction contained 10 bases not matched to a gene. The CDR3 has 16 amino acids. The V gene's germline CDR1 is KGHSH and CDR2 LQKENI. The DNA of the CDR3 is TGTGCCAGCTCACCCCCACGGGACAGGTGGAGCACTGAAGCTTTCTTT. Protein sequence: CASSPPRDRWSTEAFF.

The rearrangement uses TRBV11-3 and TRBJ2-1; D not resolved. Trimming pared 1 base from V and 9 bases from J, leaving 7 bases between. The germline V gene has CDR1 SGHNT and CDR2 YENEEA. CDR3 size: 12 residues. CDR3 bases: TGTGCCAGCAGCTTAGCACAATCTGAGCAGTTCTTC. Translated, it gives CASSLAQSEQFF. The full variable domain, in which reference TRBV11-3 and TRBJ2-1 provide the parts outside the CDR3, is EAGVVQSPRYKIIEKKQPVAFWCNPISGHNTLYWYLQNLGQGPELLIRYENEEAVDDSQLPKDRFSAERLKGVDSTLKIQPAELGDSAVYLCASSLAQSEQFFGPGTRLTVL.

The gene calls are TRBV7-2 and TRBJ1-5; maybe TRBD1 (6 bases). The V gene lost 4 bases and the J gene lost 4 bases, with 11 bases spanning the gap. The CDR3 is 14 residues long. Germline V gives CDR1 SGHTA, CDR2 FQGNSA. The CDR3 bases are TGTGCCAGCAGCTCGCTCCAGGGGAATCAGCCCCAGCATTTT. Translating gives CASSSLQGNQPQHF.

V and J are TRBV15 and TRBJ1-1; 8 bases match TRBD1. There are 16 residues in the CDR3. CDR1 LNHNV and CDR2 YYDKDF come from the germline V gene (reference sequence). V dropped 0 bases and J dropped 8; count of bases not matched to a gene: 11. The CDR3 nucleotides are TGTGCCACCAGCAGAGATGCCGGGACAGGTCTCACGGAAGCTTTCTTT. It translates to CATSRDAGTGLTEAFF. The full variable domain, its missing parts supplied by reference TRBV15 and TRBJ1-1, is DAMVIQNPRYQVTQFGKPVTLSCSQTLNHNVMYWYQQKSSQAPKLLFHYYDKDFNNEADTPDNFQSRRPNTSFCFLDIRSPGLGDTAMYLCATSRDAGTGLTEAFFGQGTRLTVV.

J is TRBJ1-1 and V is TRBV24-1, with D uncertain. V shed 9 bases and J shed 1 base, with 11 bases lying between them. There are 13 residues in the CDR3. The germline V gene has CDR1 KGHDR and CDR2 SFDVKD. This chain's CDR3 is CATRRTENTEAFF. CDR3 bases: TGTGCCACCCGCCGTACGGAGAACACTGAAGCTTTCTTT.

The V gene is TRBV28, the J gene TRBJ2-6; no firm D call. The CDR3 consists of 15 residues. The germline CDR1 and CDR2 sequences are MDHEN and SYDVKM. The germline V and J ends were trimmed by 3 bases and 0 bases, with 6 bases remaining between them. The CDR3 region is CASSLMFSGANVLTF. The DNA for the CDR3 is TGTGCCAGCAGTTTGATGTTCTCTGGGGCCAACGTCCTGACTTTC.